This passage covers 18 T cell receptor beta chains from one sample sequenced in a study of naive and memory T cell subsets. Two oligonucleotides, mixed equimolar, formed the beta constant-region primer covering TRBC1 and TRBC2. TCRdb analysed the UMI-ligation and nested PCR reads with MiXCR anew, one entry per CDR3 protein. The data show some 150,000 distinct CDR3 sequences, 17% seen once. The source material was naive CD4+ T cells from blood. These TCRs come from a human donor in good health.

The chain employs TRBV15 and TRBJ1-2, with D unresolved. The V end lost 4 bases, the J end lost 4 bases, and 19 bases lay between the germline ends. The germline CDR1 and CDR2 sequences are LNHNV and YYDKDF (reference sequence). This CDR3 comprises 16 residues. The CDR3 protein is CATSISANSRIYGYTF. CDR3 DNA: TGTGCCACCAGCATTTCGGCCAATTCTAGGATCTATGGCTACACCTTC.

CDR3 DNA: TGCAGTGCTAGAGATTCAGGGTCCCAAGAGACCCAGTACTTC. This encodes CSARDSGSQETQYF. The chain combines TRBV20-1 with TRBJ2-5; D is possibly TRBD1 (5 bases). The V end was cut by 0 bases, the J end by 1 base, with 9 bases between. This CDR3 is 14 amino acids long. CDR1 is DFQATT and CDR2 is SNEGSKA in the germline V gene (reference sequence).

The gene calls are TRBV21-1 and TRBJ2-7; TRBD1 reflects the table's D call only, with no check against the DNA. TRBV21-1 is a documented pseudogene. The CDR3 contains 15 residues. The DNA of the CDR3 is TGTGCCAGCAGCAACCCCAGGACAGGGTGCTACGAGCAGTACTTC. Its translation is CASSNPRTGCYEQYF.

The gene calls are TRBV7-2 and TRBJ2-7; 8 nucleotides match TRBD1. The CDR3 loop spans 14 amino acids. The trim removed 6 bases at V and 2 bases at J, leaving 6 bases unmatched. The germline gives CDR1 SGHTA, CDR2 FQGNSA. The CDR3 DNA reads TGTGCCAGCAGTCTGGGACAGGTAACCTACGAGCAGTACTTC. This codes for CASSLGQVTYEQYF.

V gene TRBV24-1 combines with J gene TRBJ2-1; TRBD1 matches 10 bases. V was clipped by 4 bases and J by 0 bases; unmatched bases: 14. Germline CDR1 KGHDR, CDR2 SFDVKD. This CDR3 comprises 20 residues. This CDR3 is CATSDPTGGVSGGSYNEQFF. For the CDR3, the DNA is TGTGCCACCAGTGACCCGACAGGGGGCGTTTCGGGAGGCTCCTACAATGAGCAGTTCTTC.

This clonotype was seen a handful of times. CDR3 DNA: TGTGCCAGCAGTACAGACGCGCCAGGGGGGGACTCCTACGAGCAGTACTTC. Translating it yields CASSTDAPGGDSYEQYF. The chain recombines TRBV6-5 with TRBJ2-7, with D perhaps assigned TRBD1 or TRBD2 (7 bases each). Between the trimmed V and J ends, which lost 5 bases and 0 bases, there was a span of 20 bases. This CDR3 is 17 amino acids long. Germline values: CDR1 MNHEY, CDR2 SVGAGI.

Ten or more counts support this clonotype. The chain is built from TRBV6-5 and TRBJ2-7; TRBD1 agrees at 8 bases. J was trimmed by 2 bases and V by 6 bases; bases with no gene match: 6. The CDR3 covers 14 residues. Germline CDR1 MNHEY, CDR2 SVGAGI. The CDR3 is CASSPTGGPYEQYF. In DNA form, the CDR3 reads TGTGCCAGCAGCCCAACAGGGGGTCCCTACGAGCAGTACTTC.

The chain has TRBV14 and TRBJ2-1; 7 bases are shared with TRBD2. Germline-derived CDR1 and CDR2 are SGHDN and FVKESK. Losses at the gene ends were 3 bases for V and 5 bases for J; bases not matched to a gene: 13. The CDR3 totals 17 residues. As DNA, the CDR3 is TGTGCCAGCAGCCACCTTCGGGGGAGGGCCACGAACAATGAGCAGTTCTTC. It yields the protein CASSHLRGRATNNEQFF.

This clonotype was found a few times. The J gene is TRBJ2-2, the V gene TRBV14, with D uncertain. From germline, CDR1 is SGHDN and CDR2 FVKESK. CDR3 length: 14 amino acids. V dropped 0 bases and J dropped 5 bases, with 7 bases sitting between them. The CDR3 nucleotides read TGTGCCAGCAGCCAAGAATACGTTACCGGGGAGCTGTTTTTT. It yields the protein CASSQEYVTGELFF.

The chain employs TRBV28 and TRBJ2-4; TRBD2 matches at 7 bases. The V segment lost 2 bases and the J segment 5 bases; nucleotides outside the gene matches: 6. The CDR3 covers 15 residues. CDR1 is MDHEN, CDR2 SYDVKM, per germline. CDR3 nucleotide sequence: TGTGCCAGCAGTTTAAGTTCCGCGGGGGAAAACATTCAGTACTTC. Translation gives CASSLSSAGENIQYF.

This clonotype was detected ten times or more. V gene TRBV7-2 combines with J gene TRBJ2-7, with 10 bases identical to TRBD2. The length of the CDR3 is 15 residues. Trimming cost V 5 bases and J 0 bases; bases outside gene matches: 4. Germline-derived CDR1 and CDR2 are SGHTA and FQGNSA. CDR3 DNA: TGTGCCAGCAGCGCTGGACTAGCGGTCTCCTACGAGCAGTACTTC. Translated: CASSAGLAVSYEQYF.

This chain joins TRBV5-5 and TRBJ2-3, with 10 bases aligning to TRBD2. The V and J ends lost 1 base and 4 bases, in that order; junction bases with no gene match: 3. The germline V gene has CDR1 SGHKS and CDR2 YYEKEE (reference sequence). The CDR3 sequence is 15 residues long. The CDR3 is CASSLRLAGADTQYF. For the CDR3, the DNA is TGTGCCAGCAGCTTGCGGCTAGCGGGAGCAGATACGCAGTATTTT.

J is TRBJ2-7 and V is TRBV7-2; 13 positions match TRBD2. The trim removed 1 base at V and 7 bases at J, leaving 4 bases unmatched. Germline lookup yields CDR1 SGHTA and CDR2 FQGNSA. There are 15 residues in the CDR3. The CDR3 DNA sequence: TGTGCCAGCAGCTTAGTCGGGACTAGCGGGACTGAGCAGTACTTC. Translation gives CASSLVGTSGTEQYF.

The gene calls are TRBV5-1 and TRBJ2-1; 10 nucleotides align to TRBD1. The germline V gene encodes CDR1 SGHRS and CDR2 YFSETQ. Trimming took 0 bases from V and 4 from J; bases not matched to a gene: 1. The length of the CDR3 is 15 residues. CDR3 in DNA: TGCGCCAGCAGCTTGGAGGGACAGGGGTACAATGAGCAGTTCTTC. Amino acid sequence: CASSLEGQGYNEQFF.

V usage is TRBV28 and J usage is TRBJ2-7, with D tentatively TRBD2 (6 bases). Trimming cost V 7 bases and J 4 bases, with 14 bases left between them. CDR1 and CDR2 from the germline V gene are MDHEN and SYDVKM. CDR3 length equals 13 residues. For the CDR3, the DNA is TGTGCCAGCACCCCTCCGGGGGTTTACGAGCAGTACTTC. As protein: CASTPPGVYEQYF.

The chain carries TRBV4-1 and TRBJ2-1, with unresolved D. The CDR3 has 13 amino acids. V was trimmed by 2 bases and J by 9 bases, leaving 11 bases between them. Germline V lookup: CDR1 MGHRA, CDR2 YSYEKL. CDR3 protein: CASSQPFIGEQFF. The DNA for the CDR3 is TGCGCCAGCAGCCAACCTTTTATAGGTGAGCAGTTCTTC.

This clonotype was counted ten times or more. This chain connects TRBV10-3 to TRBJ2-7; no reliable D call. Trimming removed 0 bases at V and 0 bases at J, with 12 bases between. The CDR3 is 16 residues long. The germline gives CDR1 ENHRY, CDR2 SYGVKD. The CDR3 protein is CAISESRPGSSYEQYF. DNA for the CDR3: TGTGCCATCAGTGAGTCTCGCCCAGGAAGCTCCTACGAGCAGTACTTC.

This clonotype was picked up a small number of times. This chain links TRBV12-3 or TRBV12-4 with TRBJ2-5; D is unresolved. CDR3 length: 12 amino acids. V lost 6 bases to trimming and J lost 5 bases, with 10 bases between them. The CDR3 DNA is TGTGCCAGCAGGGCTGAACGGGAGACCCAGTACTTC. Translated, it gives CASRAERETQYF.